This is a list of T cell receptor beta chains from one sample in a study of OX40 agonist ivuxolimab in advanced cancers. TCRdb's copy holds only in-frame clones and misses some; the assay was immunoSEQ multiplex PCR. Of 55,000 to 65,000 clones in the sample, less than 90% were seen once. The sample was CD4+ or CD8+ T cells sorted from blood, taken in a trial of the OX40 agonist ivuxolimab. The receptors originated from an adult with an advanced solid tumor such as melanoma, head and neck, liver or kidney cancer. CDR3s include the opening cysteine and the closing phenylalanine or tryptophan. A D gene is named only where the DNA matches it firmly. The listing skips clone size in some rows; elsewhere it reads once, few, many or a size class.

V gene	clone size	J gene	D gene	CDR3 protein	CDR3 DNA
TRBV28	.	TRBJ2-5	.	CASLGQGRETQYF	TGTGCCAGCCTGGGGCAGGGACGCGAGACCCAGTACTTC
TRBV4-3	.	TRBJ1-6	TRBD1	CASSQEGQSYSPLHF	TGCGCCAGCAGCCAAGAGGGACAGTCGTATTCACCCCTCCACTTT
TRBV7-3	.	TRBJ2-5	.	CASSLMARGETQYF	TGTGCCAGCAGCTTAATGGCGAGGGGGGAGACCCAGTACTTC
TRBV7-9	.	TRBJ1-4	TRBD1	CASSPPQGANEKLFF	TGTGCCAGCAGCCCGCCACAGGGGGCCAATGAAAAACTGTTTTTT
TRBV28	.	TRBJ2-3	.	CASSLATPRRDTQYF	TGTGCCAGCAGTTTAGCGACTCCGCGAAGGGATACGCAGTATTTT
TRBV9	.	TRBJ2-2	TRBD2	CASSVDPAGGTGELFF	TGTGCCAGCAGCGTAGACCCAGCGGGAGGCACCGGGGAGCTGTTTTTT
TRBV4-2	.	TRBJ2-7	.	CASSHLGRWYDEQYF	TGTGCCAGCAGCCACCTGGGTAGATGGTACGACGAGCAGTACTTC
TRBV29-1	.	TRBJ2-5	TRBD2	CSVEVGLAGGQGETQYF	TGCAGCGTTGAAGTTGGTCTAGCGGGAGGGCAGGGGGAGACCCAGTACTTC
TRBV19	.	TRBJ2-5	.	CASSNRRRARETQYF	TGTGCCAGTAGTAACAGGAGAAGGGCCAGAGAGACCCAGTACTTC
TRBV27	.	TRBJ2-3	.	CATSLQLSGTDTQYF	TGTGCCACCTCACTACAGCTCTCCGGCACAGATACGCAGTATTTT
TRBV19	.	TRBJ2-1	TRBD1	CASTTGGYNEQFF	TGTGCCAGTACTACAGGGGGATACAATGAGCAGTTCTTC
TRBV14	.	TRBJ1-3	.	CASSPHLWGLRGNTIYF	TGTGCCAGCAGCCCCCACTTATGGGGGCTCCGCGGAAACACCATATATTTT
TRBV5-1	.	TRBJ2-2	.	CASSPISTGELFF	TGCGCCAGCAGCCCGATCAGCACCGGGGAGCTGTTTTTT
TRBV9	.	TRBJ1-2	.	CASSVVEGGGGYTF	TGTGCCAGCAGCGTAGTCGAGGGAGGAGGCGGCTACACCTTC
TRBV19	few	TRBJ2-2	.	CASISSGTDPGELFF	TGTGCCAGTATCTCGAGCGGGACAGATCCCGGGGAGCTGTTTTTT
TRBV7-3	.	TRBJ2-1	.	CASSFGGGEQFF	TGTGCCAGCAGCTTTGGGGGTGGGGAGCAGTTCTTC
TRBV2	.	TRBJ1-3	.	CASRTERSGNTIYF	TGTGCCAGCCGGACAGAACGTTCTGGAAACACCATATATTTT
TRBV7-3	.	TRBJ2-1	TRBD2	CASSLRTSGSHEQFF	TGTGCCAGCAGCTTAAGGACTAGCGGGAGCCATGAGCAGTTCTTC
TRBV5-1	.	TRBJ2-5	.	CASSLEVKETQYF	TGCGCCAGCAGCTTGGAGGTTAAAGAGACCCAGTACTTC
TRBV5-1	.	TRBJ2-1	TRBD2	CASSLRTSGYNEQFF	TGCGCCAGCAGCTTACGGACTAGCGGATACAATGAGCAGTTCTTC
TRBV13	.	TRBJ2-5	.	CASSPRHLETQYF	TGTGCCAGCAGCCCCCGACATCTTGAGACCCAGTACTTC
TRBV4-3	once	TRBJ2-3	TRBD2	CASSKLAVSTDTQYF	TGCGCCAGCAGCAAGCTAGCGGTTAGCACAGATACGCAGTATTTT
TRBV7-2	.	TRBJ2-1	TRBD2	CASSAASGRGYNEQFF	TGTGCCAGCAGCGCAGCTAGCGGGAGGGGCTACAATGAGCAGTTCTTC
TRBV6-6	.	TRBJ1-4	.	CASSSSGTSNEKLFF	TGTGCCAGCAGTTCCTCCGGGACCTCTAATGAAAAACTGTTTTTT
TRBV5-1	.	TRBJ2-1	TRBD2	CASSRSSGGYNEQFF	TGCGCCAGCAGCCGATCTAGCGGGGGATACAATGAGCAGTTCTTC
TRBV7-9	.	TRBJ2-7	TRBD2	CASSLGSGTYEQYF	TGTGCCAGCAGCTTGGGTAGCGGGACCTACGAGCAGTACTTC
TRBV5-4	.	TRBJ2-5	.	CASSLGQMQETQYF	TGTGCCAGCAGTCTTGGACAGATGCAAGAGACCCAGTACTTC
TRBV18	.	TRBJ2-7	.	CASSPRDSYEQYF	TGTGCCAGCTCACCACGAGATTCCTACGAGCAGTACTTC
TRBV6-4	.	TRBJ2-3	TRBD1	CASSRQGDTDTQYF	TGTGCCAGCAGTCGACAGGGGGACACAGATACGCAGTATTTT
TRBV9	.	TRBJ2-1	TRBD2	CASSALPGGGRARDEQFF	TGTGCCAGCAGCGCCCTACCGGGGGGCGGGAGGGCCAGGGATGAGCAGTTCTTC
TRBV7-3	.	TRBJ2-5	.	CASSPDGETQYF	TGTGCCAGCAGCCCCGACGGAGAGACCCAGTACTTC
TRBV7-2	.	TRBJ2-7	TRBD2	CASNKFGTSGEGEQYF	TGTGCCAGCAACAAGTTCGGGACTAGCGGGGAAGGCGAGCAGTACTTC
TRBV29-1	.	TRBJ1-5	TRBD1	CSVGGDRDQPQHF	TGCAGCGTCGGTGGGGACAGGGATCAGCCCCAGCATTTT
TRBV28	.	TRBJ2-3	.	CASKQGGTDTQYF	TGTGCCAGCAAACAGGGTGGGACAGATACGCAGTATTTT
TRBV18	.	TRBJ2-1	TRBD2	CASSPRTSGASYNEQFF	TGTGCCAGCTCACCACGGACTAGCGGGGCCTCCTACAATGAGCAGTTCTTC
TRBV7-9	.	TRBJ2-7	.	CASSSPYQNDRGIREQYF	TGTGCCAGCAGCTCCCCATACCAAAACGACAGAGGAATACGAGAGCAGTACTTC
TRBV4-1	.	TRBJ2-7	TRBD2	CASSLRLAAVYEQYF	TGCGCCAGCAGCCTGCGACTAGCGGCTGTCTACGAGCAGTACTTC